A single T cell receptor beta chain is shown here with its context. In its sample, this clonotype was seen a few times. The target of this receptor is not known. No quality values exist for individual bases; no much larger clone is one base distant. The entry originates in a study of T and B cells in COVID-19 patients (dated by TCRdb to about 2020). About the investigation overall: Using TRB and IGH repertoire sequencing of peripheral blood, the study characterized adaptive immunity in COVID-19 patients who had active infection or had recovered. For the repertoire analyses, the comparison was an age-matched reference group of under 45 healthy donors who were negative for COVID-19 antibodies. A median age of approximately 32 years was recorded in the recovered cohort versus roughly 67 years in the active-infection cohort. In the active-infection cohort, about 65% of the 20 patients were critically ill and required mechanical ventilation or ECMO. A couple of patients were included in both the recovered and active cohorts because samples were available from active disease and after recovery. Over 8 million TCR sequences were analysed in a TCR and BCR sequence repository that covered 35 to 40 patients and around 73 time points. In the active-infection cohort, about 90% of the roughly 20 patients had comorbidities linked to unfavorable COVID-19 outcome. A recovered cohort was made up of 15 to 19 patients contributing roughly 21 samples, mostly after mild to moderate COVID-19 managed as outpatients. As many as 9 follow-up blood samples were taken per patient, and some of the samples covered different disease stages within the same individual.

Study-level results and caveats: The reported TCR clusters were stated to require prospective validation before clinical use. Specific T cell subsets (CD4+/Treg/CD8+) and sorted SARS-CoV-2-responsive or tetramer+ T cells had not yet been sequenced, and these experiments were ongoing. In active COVID-19, TRB repertoires were highly clonal, while at recovery, diversity and richness increased above the levels seen in healthy donors. The cohort was considered too small for HLA contributions to COVID-19 susceptibility or severity to be assessed. TRBV/TRBJ gene usage was reported as strongly skewed in patients with COVID-19. A total of 2,331 TCR clusters were exclusive to the recovered cohort, and 25 to 40 of those clusters were low-pGen clusters. Blood samples obtained from mildly ill patients during symptoms, as well as early samples obtained from severe cases, were available only in scarce numbers.

CDR1 and CDR2 were assigned from the germline V gene as MNHEY and SVGAGI. Reading from cysteine to phenylalanine, the CDR3 counts 15 amino acids. Only CDR3 DNA remains: 45 bases, in frame from the first base. Germline trimming amounts to 4 bases on V and 6 bases on J, with 5 as the count of junction bases outside the gene matches. Sequencing relied on an Illumina MiSeq. Multiplex PCR with BIOMED2 TRB-A/B primer pools was used to amplify the TRB rearrangements. Illumina-compatible adapters and 7-nucleotide sample barcodes were attached to the amplicons through two consecutive PCRs. All library PCRs used Phusion HS II polymerase. The amplicons were purified from gel with the NucleoSpin Gel and PCR Clean-up kit, measured on Qubit, and then pooled at 3 to 4.5 nM. The quality of the amplicon pool was checked on an Agilent 2100 Bioanalyzer prior to Illumina next-generation sequencing. For the original study's pipeline: Annotation of TRB rearrangements was done in MiXCR 3.0.8 with the default MiXCR reference library. Sequences with fewer than 2 reads and non-productive reads were filtered out, and every unique CDR3 nucleotide sequence was treated as a single clone. Clonality, diversity, richness and V-J gene usage were calculated in R 3.5.1. GLIPH2 was used to cluster TCRs by CDR3 similarity, and OLGA was used to calculate generation probabilities. Only GLIPH2 clusters with at least four unique TCR clonotypes present in at least three individuals were retained. Starting from the raw public reads, TCRdb applied fastp trimming at Q25, assembled clones with MiXCR and retained in-frame beta chains. Entries are consolidated by CDR3 protein sequence, retaining the most common genes and DNA. It is TCRdb's table, rather than the study itself, that gives the V and J calls and clone size. The sample table contains approximately 15,000 distinct CDR3 sequences; only one count was recorded for roughly 29% of them. Approximately 1.1% of the sample comes from the top ten.

TRB repertoires were amplified using about 220-550 ng of genomic DNA isolated from blood. The origin of this receptor is a human donor who had recovered from COVID-19. Sequencing was performed on blood. The chain is encoded by TRBV6-5 joined to TRBJ2-3; 12 bases in the junction line up with TRBD2. The bases read TGTGCCAGCAGTTCCCTAGCGGGGGGGGTGGATACGCAGTATTTT. It translates as CASSSLAGGVDTQYF.